This is a list of T cell receptor beta chains from one sample in a study of T cell repertoires in cytomegalovirus infection. From the reads, TCRdb called clonotypes with MiXCR, one entry per CDR3 protein. There are 370,000 or so distinct CDR3 sequences in the sample; approximately 35% occur only once, and roughly 12% lies in the top ten. Antigen specificity for these receptors is unknown. Source: cultured PBMCs, taken from culture after CMV antigen stimulation. The receptors were sampled from a human donor in good health (CMV status not recorded). Some clones in this sample may be carry-over from other donors' samples. Each CDR3 is given with its conserved first and last residue. The order of the fields is clone size, D gene, V gene, J gene, CDR3 DNA, CDR3 protein. D genes are given only for firm matches. Clone size is stated in some rows and not others, as once, few, many or a class when expanded.

abundance: .; d_gene: TRBD1; v_gene: TRBV6-2/TRBV6-3; j_gene: TRBJ2-1; CDR3nt: TGTGCCAGGGGGACAGGGGGTGACAATGAGCAGTTCTTC; CDR3aa: CARGTGGDNEQFF
abundance: few; d_gene: .; v_gene: TRBV6-6; j_gene: TRBJ2-3; CDR3nt: TGTGCCAGCAGTTACGGGCGTCTGCTCAGGGATACGCAGTATTTT; CDR3aa: CASSYGRLLRDTQYF
abundance: few; d_gene: TRBD2; v_gene: TRBV4-3; j_gene: TRBJ2-2; CDR3nt: TGCGCCAGCAGCCCGCGACTAGCGGGGGAGGTGGCCGGGGAGCTGTTTTTT; CDR3aa: CASSPRLAGEVAGELFF
abundance: .; d_gene: .; v_gene: TRBV12-3/TRBV12-4; j_gene: TRBJ2-2; CDR3nt: TGTGCCAGCAGAAGGTCCCTGGTAGCGAACACCGGGGAGCTGTTTTTT; CDR3aa: CASRRSLVANTGELFF
abundance: .; d_gene: .; v_gene: TRBV7-9; j_gene: TRBJ1-1; CDR3nt: TGTGCCAGCAGACCCTCCGGGGTGGCTTTCTTT; CDR3aa: CASRPSGVAFF
abundance: many; d_gene: .; v_gene: TRBV7-2; j_gene: TRBJ2-7; CDR3nt: TGTGCCAGCAGCTTAGGGCGGGATTTACCATCCTACGAGCAGTACTTC; CDR3aa: CASSLGRDLPSYEQYF
abundance: few; d_gene: .; v_gene: TRBV12-3/TRBV12-4; j_gene: TRBJ1-5; CDR3nt: TGTGCCAGCAGTTCCCTTACGGGGAGTCAGCCCCAGCATTTT; CDR3aa: CASSSLTGSQPQHF
abundance: many; d_gene: TRBD2; v_gene: TRBV14; j_gene: TRBJ2-3; CDR3nt: TGTGCCAGCAGCCAAGATTCGTGGGAGGGGATCACAGATACGCAGTATTTT; CDR3aa: CASSQDSWEGITDTQYF
abundance: few; d_gene: TRBD1; v_gene: TRBV20-1; j_gene: TRBJ1-1; CDR3nt: TGCAGTGCTAGAGGATTACCGTACAGGGGAGGTGGCACTGAAGCTTTCTTT; CDR3aa: CSARGLPYRGGGTEAFF
abundance: .; d_gene: TRBD1; v_gene: TRBV6-1; j_gene: TRBJ1-2; CDR3nt: TGTGCCAGCAGTGAAGCGGCGGCGGACAGGGGGCTCTTC; CDR3aa: CASSEAAADRGLF
abundance: .; d_gene: TRBD2; v_gene: TRBV7-2; j_gene: TRBJ2-1; CDR3nt: TGTGCCAGCAGCTTTTTGGGGACTAGCGGGAGTGCGCAGTTCTTC; CDR3aa: CASSFLGTSGSAQFF
abundance: few; d_gene: TRBD2; v_gene: TRBV12-3/TRBV12-4; j_gene: TRBJ2-7; CDR3nt: TGTGCCAGCAGTTTCGATCGCGGGCGGGAGGCCTACGAGCAGTACTTC; CDR3aa: CASSFDRGREAYEQYF
abundance: .; d_gene: .; v_gene: TRBV7-9; j_gene: TRBJ2-5; CDR3nt: TGTGCCAGCACCCACGGAGGGGTTCAAGAGACCCAGTACTTC; CDR3aa: CASTHGGVQETQYF
abundance: .; d_gene: TRBD1; v_gene: TRBV7-9; j_gene: TRBJ2-7; CDR3nt: TGTGCCAGCAGCCACTCGCTCGGGACAGGGAGACACGAGCAGTACTTC; CDR3aa: CASSHSLGTGRHEQYF
abundance: .; d_gene: .; v_gene: TRBV25-1; j_gene: TRBJ1-2; CDR3nt: TGTGCCAGCAGTGGCGGCTCAGGGGAATTGGGGGGCTACACCTTC; CDR3aa: CASSGGSGELGGYTF
abundance: few; d_gene: .; v_gene: TRBV27; j_gene: TRBJ2-7; CDR3nt: TGTGCCAGCAGCCGCTCCACCGGCGCCGAGCAGTACTTC; CDR3aa: CASSRSTGAEQYF
abundance: .; d_gene: .; v_gene: TRBV7-2; j_gene: TRBJ1-6; CDR3nt: TGTGCCAACAGCCCCAATGTGGGGACCAATAATTCACCCCTCCACTTT; CDR3aa: CANSPNVGTNNSPLHF
abundance: .; d_gene: TRBD2; v_gene: TRBV6-5; j_gene: TRBJ2-7; CDR3nt: TGTGCCAGCAGTTACGCTAGCGGAGACCTCTACGAGCAGTACTTC; CDR3aa: CASSYASGDLYEQYF
abundance: .; d_gene: TRBD2; v_gene: TRBV6-2/TRBV6-3; j_gene: TRBJ2-5; CDR3nt: TGTGCCAGCAGATATTGGACTAGCGAAGAGACCCAGTACTTC; CDR3aa: CASRYWTSEETQYF
abundance: few; d_gene: .; v_gene: TRBV9; j_gene: TRBJ2-3; CDR3nt: TGTGCCAGCAGCGTAAGTCCGGGGAGCACAGATACGCAGTATTTT; CDR3aa: CASSVSPGSTDTQYF
abundance: .; d_gene: .; v_gene: TRBV25-1; j_gene: TRBJ1-2; CDR3nt: TGTGCCAGCAGTGAATTATTGGGTGGCTACACCTTC; CDR3aa: CASSELLGGYTF
abundance: once; d_gene: TRBD2; v_gene: TRBV20-1; j_gene: TRBJ2-1; CDR3nt: TGCAGTGCTAGAGTTTGGCTAGCGGGAATCTACAATGAGCAGTTCTTC; CDR3aa: CSARVWLAGIYNEQFF
abundance: many; d_gene: TRBD1; v_gene: TRBV6-5; j_gene: TRBJ2-5; CDR3nt: TGTGCCAGCAGTTACTCCTACAGGGGGCTGGGGGAGACCCAGTACTTC; CDR3aa: CASSYSYRGLGETQYF
abundance: .; d_gene: TRBD2; v_gene: TRBV4-3; j_gene: TRBJ2-1; CDR3nt: TGCGCCAGCAGCCAAGACAGGCTAGCGGGAGATGAGCAGTTCTTC; CDR3aa: CASSQDRLAGDEQFF
abundance: few; d_gene: .; v_gene: TRBV19; j_gene: TRBJ2-2; CDR3nt: TGTGCCAGTAGTACCCGTGTCGGGATCGACACCGGGGAGCTGTTTTTT; CDR3aa: CASSTRVGIDTGELFF
abundance: .; d_gene: TRBD2; v_gene: TRBV10-3; j_gene: TRBJ2-1; CDR3nt: TGTGCCATCAGAGAAGCGACTAGCGGGGCAAATGAGCAGTTCTTC; CDR3aa: CAIREATSGANEQFF
abundance: few; d_gene: .; v_gene: TRBV7-3; j_gene: TRBJ2-1; CDR3nt: TGTGCCAGCAGCTTAACGTTAGGGGATCCTGAGCAGTTCTTC; CDR3aa: CASSLTLGDPEQFF
abundance: few; d_gene: .; v_gene: TRBV6-5; j_gene: TRBJ2-7; CDR3nt: TGTGCCAGCAGTTACTCTCGAGGGGGCTACGAGCAGTACTTC; CDR3aa: CASSYSRGGYEQYF
abundance: few; d_gene: TRBD1; v_gene: TRBV10-3; j_gene: TRBJ1-4; CDR3nt: TGTGCCATCAGGCGGACAGGCTCAGATGAAAAACTGTTTTTT; CDR3aa: CAIRRTGSDEKLFF
abundance: few; d_gene: .; v_gene: TRBV5-5; j_gene: TRBJ1-5; CDR3nt: TGTGCCAGCAGCTTGGGTACAGGGACGGTCAATCAGCCCCAGCATTTT; CDR3aa: CASSLGTGTVNQPQHF
abundance: few; d_gene: .; v_gene: TRBV28; j_gene: TRBJ2-1; CDR3nt: TGTGCCAGCAGTTTAGCAGGGTACCACAATGAGCAGTTCTTC; CDR3aa: CASSLAGYHNEQFF
abundance: once; d_gene: TRBD1; v_gene: TRBV2; j_gene: TRBJ1-1; CDR3nt: TGTGCCAGCAGTGAAGCAACAGGGGGCGCTGAAGCTTTCTTT; CDR3aa: CASSEATGGAEAFF
abundance: few; d_gene: .; v_gene: TRBV6-6; j_gene: TRBJ2-5; CDR3nt: TGTGCCAGCAGTTACGTCCCAACGGGAGCAGAGACCCAGTACTTC; CDR3aa: CASSYVPTGAETQYF
abundance: .; d_gene: TRBD2; v_gene: TRBV6-2/TRBV6-3; j_gene: TRBJ2-3; CDR3nt: TGTGCCAGCAGGTCACTCATAGCGGGAGGCACAGATACGCAGTATTTT; CDR3aa: CASRSLIAGGTDTQYF
abundance: many; d_gene: .; v_gene: TRBV7-2; j_gene: TRBJ2-3; CDR3nt: TGTGCCAGCAGCTTAGATTCATCGGGAATCCGCACAGATACGCAGTATTTT; CDR3aa: CASSLDSSGIRTDTQYF
abundance: .; d_gene: .; v_gene: TRBV7-2; j_gene: TRBJ2-5; CDR3nt: TGTGCCAGCAGCCCCTCGAGGCGATCACAAGAGACCCAGTACTTC; CDR3aa: CASSPSRRSQETQYF
abundance: .; d_gene: TRBD1; v_gene: TRBV7-2; j_gene: TRBJ2-2; CDR3nt: TGTGCCAGCAGCGACCGGACAGGGTCCACCGGGGAGCTGTTTTTT; CDR3aa: CASSDRTGSTGELFF
abundance: few; d_gene: TRBD2; v_gene: TRBV6-5; j_gene: TRBJ2-1; CDR3nt: TGTGCCAGCAGTCGGGGACTAGCGGGACACAATGAGCAGTTCTTC; CDR3aa: CASSRGLAGHNEQFF
abundance: few; d_gene: .; v_gene: TRBV7-8; j_gene: TRBJ2-1; CDR3nt: TGTGCCAGCAGCCTCACACCTACTAGTCGCGATGAGCAGTTCTTC; CDR3aa: CASSLTPTSRDEQFF
abundance: few; d_gene: TRBD1; v_gene: TRBV5-6; j_gene: TRBJ2-5; CDR3nt: TGTGCCAGCAGCCCTGGACAGGCCCTCCCGGAGACCCAGTACTTC; CDR3aa: CASSPGQALPETQYF
abundance: few; d_gene: TRBD1; v_gene: TRBV19; j_gene: TRBJ2-2; CDR3nt: TGTGCCAGTAGTATTTCGAGACAGGGGGCCGGGGAGCTGTTTTTT; CDR3aa: CASSISRQGAGELFF
abundance: many; d_gene: TRBD1; v_gene: TRBV7-2; j_gene: TRBJ1-1; CDR3nt: TGTGCCAGCAGCTTGGGACAGGGCGGGAACACTGAAGCTTTCTTT; CDR3aa: CASSLGQGGNTEAFF
abundance: .; d_gene: TRBD2; v_gene: TRBV9; j_gene: TRBJ2-1; CDR3nt: TGTGCCAGCAGCCCAAGACTAGCGGAGTACAATGAGCAGTTCTTC; CDR3aa: CASSPRLAEYNEQFF
abundance: .; d_gene: TRBD1; v_gene: TRBV6-1; j_gene: TRBJ2-1; CDR3nt: TGTGCCAGCAGTGAAAGCGGACAGGGAGGTGGTGAGCAGTTCTTC; CDR3aa: CASSESGQGGGEQFF
abundance: .; d_gene: TRBD1; v_gene: TRBV6-5; j_gene: TRBJ2-2; CDR3nt: TGTGCCAGCAGTGGTCGTAATGAGCTCGGGACAGGGTCGAACACCGGGGAGCTGTTTTTT; CDR3aa: CASSGRNELGTGSNTGELFF
abundance: .; d_gene: TRBD2; v_gene: TRBV6-2/TRBV6-3; j_gene: TRBJ2-1; CDR3nt: TGTGCCAGCGGCGGACTAGCGGACTACAGGGAGCAGTTCTTC; CDR3aa: CASGGLADYREQFF
abundance: .; d_gene: TRBD1; v_gene: TRBV6-6; j_gene: TRBJ1-2; CDR3nt: TGTGCCAGCAGTTACGGACAGGGGGCGCAAGGCTACACCTTC; CDR3aa: CASSYGQGAQGYTF
abundance: .; d_gene: TRBD2; v_gene: TRBV6-6; j_gene: TRBJ2-1; CDR3nt: TGTGCCAGCAGTTACTCGTTTCCTAGCGGGAGCAATGAGCAGTTCTTC; CDR3aa: CASSYSFPSGSNEQFF
abundance: few; d_gene: .; v_gene: TRBV7-9; j_gene: TRBJ2-1; CDR3nt: TGTGCCAGCAGCTTAGCGCGACCCTTGGATGATGAGCAGTTCTTC; CDR3aa: CASSLARPLDDEQFF
abundance: .; d_gene: .; v_gene: TRBV27; j_gene: TRBJ1-5; CDR3nt: TGTGCCAGCAGTCCCTCTGTGAAGGGGCCCGATCAGCCCCAGCATTTT; CDR3aa: CASSPSVKGPDQPQHF
abundance: few; d_gene: TRBD2; v_gene: TRBV28; j_gene: TRBJ2-3; CDR3nt: TGTGCCAGCACCCTAGCGGGAGTAAGAGATACGCAGTATTTT; CDR3aa: CASTLAGVRDTQYF
abundance: .; d_gene: .; v_gene: TRBV7-6; j_gene: TRBJ2-5; CDR3nt: TGTGCCAGCAGCCCAGGGGTCAGGACTCAAGAGACCCAGTACTTC; CDR3aa: CASSPGVRTQETQYF
abundance: .; d_gene: .; v_gene: TRBV4-3; j_gene: TRBJ2-7; CDR3nt: TGCGCCAGCAGCCAAGATTTGACTCCAGCCTACGAGCAGTACTTC; CDR3aa: CASSQDLTPAYEQYF
abundance: few; d_gene: TRBD1; v_gene: TRBV12-3/TRBV12-4; j_gene: TRBJ1-1; CDR3nt: TGTGCCAGCACCGCACAGGGGGTGGGCACTGAAGCTTTCTTT; CDR3aa: CASTAQGVGTEAFF
abundance: many; d_gene: TRBD2; v_gene: TRBV7-2; j_gene: TRBJ2-3; CDR3nt: TGTGCCAGCAGCCTTACTAGCGGGAAAGTTTCTTTATTTACGCAGTATTTT; CDR3aa: CASSLTSGKVSLFTQYF
abundance: .; d_gene: TRBD2; v_gene: TRBV27; j_gene: TRBJ2-3; CDR3nt: TGTGCCAGCAGTCCCCTTAGCGGGAGTGGGGTCGACACGCAGTATTTT; CDR3aa: CASSPLSGSGVDTQYF
abundance: .; d_gene: .; v_gene: TRBV9; j_gene: TRBJ2-2; CDR3nt: TGTGCCAGCAGCGCGAAATTGAACACCGGGGAGCTGTTTTTT; CDR3aa: CASSAKLNTGELFF
abundance: once; d_gene: TRBD2; v_gene: TRBV19; j_gene: TRBJ2-1; CDR3nt: TGTGCCAGTAGTATAGCTGCGGGGACTAGCGGCCCCTACAATGAGCAGTTCTTC; CDR3aa: CASSIAAGTSGPYNEQFF
abundance: few; d_gene: .; v_gene: TRBV24-1; j_gene: TRBJ2-3; CDR3nt: TGTGCCACCGGACTGGGGTCGCTCACAGATACGCAGTATTTT; CDR3aa: CATGLGSLTDTQYF